This T cell receptor (beta chain) stems from a study of regulatory T cells in long-lasting Graves disease (dated by TCRdb to the early 2020s). Regarding the complete study: In the newly diagnosed Graves' disease group, patients had been taking antithyroid drugs for less than 3 months. Peripheral blood TCR sequencing and RNA sequencing compared persistent Graves' disease patients with newly diagnosed Graves' disease patients. The study took place in China and was registered as a clinical trial. TCR sequencing covered around 13 persistent and 20 or so newly diagnosed Graves' disease patients, 33 samples in total.

According to the study, the label for this sample's time point signals: newly diagnosed GD, antithyroid drugs for less than 3 months. RNA was extracted from PBMCs in TRIzol for both TCR sequencing and RNA sequencing. Graves' disease was diagnosed according to American Thyroid Association guidelines. Patients for the study were recruited at an endocrinology department in Xi'an, China. Each patient gave approximately 10 milliliters of peripheral blood, collected in an EDTA anticoagulant tube. Ficoll Paque Plus density gradient separation was used to isolate PBMCs, and no further T cell sorting was done. An Agilent 2100 Bioanalyzer and agarose gel were used to assess RNA quality, and a NanoDrop 2000 was used to measure RNA concentration. Findings and caveats that apply to the study as a whole: Lower TCR Shannon entropy and fewer highly expanded clones were observed in persistent Graves' disease patients than in newly diagnosed patients, which suggested clonal expansion. TRBV28, TRBJ1-2 and TRBJ2-5 were preferentially used in persistent disease, while TRBV20-1 and TRBJ2-1 were favored in newly diagnosed disease. The authors noted that the small sample size was a limitation that may lower accuracy. The study examined only peripheral blood because the primary lesion, thyroid tissue, could not be accessed. Only the TCR beta chain was sequenced and analyzed. A larger number of public clonotypes was shared among persistent patients (around 2,500) than among newly diagnosed patients (around 970).

In this sample, this clonotype turned up many times. Its antigen target is currently unknown. Base qualities were left out, and no much larger clone turns up one base away. Library construction relied on multiplex PCR. Data came from an Illumina HiSeq 4000. To build TCR beta libraries, CDR3 regions were amplified by Arm-PCR using iRepertoire HTBI primers. PCR products were gel purified before sequencing. In the original analysis: Gene usage analysis of CDR3 amino acid clonotypes used the approximately 62 TRBV and 14 to 15 TRBJ segments found across samples. COPE and FqMerger were used to merge filtered high-quality paired reads into contigs. BLAST was used to align contigs to IMGT TRBV, TRBD and TRBJ reference genes, with CDR3 defined following IMGT. Highly expanded clones were defined as clonotypes with a frequency above 0.1%. Shannon entropy served as the measure of repertoire diversity, while the Gini coefficient captured V-J evenness. Public clonotypes were defined as clonotypes shared by more than one individual. TCRdb itself trimmed the public reads at Q25 with fastp, ran MiXCR and retained productive beta chains. Each entry merges the rows of one CDR3 protein and shows their most common DNA and genes. The authors' filters were not applied to this entry. The sample profile shows about 200,000 distinct CDR3 sequences; approximately 18% of them were found once. The ten most abundant clones make up around 11% of the sample.

Looking up the germline V gene yields CDR1 SGHRS and CDR2 YFSETQ. From the cysteine through the phenylalanine, the CDR3 covers 16 amino acids. The sequence is cut down to CDR3 DNA, 48 bases in frame from base 1. The germline V end is reduced by 8 bases and the J end by 2 bases; junction bases left unmatched: 14. This sample was also put to use in a study of T cells in Graves' hyperthyroidism and ophthalmopathy. That second report states: Graves' hyperthyroidism was defined as stable when no progression to ophthalmopathy occurred over 18 months of follow-up. Hyperthyroidism patients were newly diagnosed, with disease duration under 2 months, and aged 18 to 65 years. The study excluded patients with uncontrolled infections, other autoimmune diseases, pregnancy or lactation. Diagnoses were based on clinical symptoms, serum thyroxine and TRAb, thyroid ultrasound and orbital computed tomography. A first-round RT-PCR of the TCR CDR3 used the HTBI primer set with the Qiagen OneStep RT-PCR kit. Most expanded thyroid clonotypes (frequency above 0.001) were also detected in blood, a finding suggesting that blood repertoires may reflect thyroid immune responses. Ophthalmopathy was separated from stable hyperthyroidism by a 13 V-J signature model, with about 86% sensitivity and about 81% specificity obtained in cross-validation and 80%/75% obtained in testing. In validation, progression to ophthalmopathy was predicted by the model with 70% to 71% sensitivity and roughly 72% specificity, a median of approximately 6.5 months before onset. To identify TCR V-J signatures that set the groups apart, the researchers used a discovery cohort of roughly 100 patients, made up of 40 to 45 with Graves' ophthalmopathy and 57 with stable Graves' hyperthyroidism. An independent validation cohort of under 20 hyperthyroidism patients and 17 patients who later progressed to ophthalmopathy tested prospective prediction of ophthalmopathy. The 100 discovery patients were randomly split 7:3 into training and test sets. Thyroid tissue and blood T-cell repertoires from about 6 Graves' hyperthyroidism patients were also compared in the study. After blood sampling, hyperthyroidism patients were treated with methimazole at a starting dose of 30 mg daily, and ophthalmopathy patients were treated with high-dose intravenous methylprednisolone. A second multiplex PCR round built the libraries, followed by size selection and purification. Libraries were sequenced paired-end with 100 bp reads on an Illumina HiSeq2000. Raw data were processed with SOAPnuke, discarding reads with adapters, uncalled bases, mean Phred below 15, or no exact constant-primer or identifier match. COPE v1.2.5 was used to merge high-quality paired reads, and clonotypes were defined as unique nucleotide sequences. Clonotypes were aligned to IMGT TRBV, TRBD and TRBJ reference segments using MiTCR v1.1. The analysis was restricted to V-J combinations with a frequency above 0.0001, which together covered about 99% of the repertoires. A TCS score was defined as the ratio of F50 (clonal expansion) to E x V (chaos), with BLOSUM62-based TCRdist applied between CDR3 peptides within each V-J. Welch's t-statistics and random forest reduced around 510 V-J features to roughly 13, which were used in a naive Bayes classifier (R e1071). Sample size was not statistically predetermined, and blinding of investigators to group allocation was not performed. According to the paper, TCR Vbeta CDR3 sequencing was carried out on 135 peripheral blood samples, which came from over 40 ophthalmopathy, approximately 72 hyperthyroidism and 17 progressor patients.

This sample comprised peripheral blood mononuclear cells (PBMCs), obtained at new diagnosis, from a patient treated with antithyroid drugs. The V gene is TRBV5-1 and the J gene is TRBJ2-7; 9 junctional bases match TRBD2. This clonotype originated in a woman aged 30 to 39 with Graves disease. Donor details come from another sample of the same person, matched by shared clones. For the CDR3, the sequence is CASFGAGGSATYEQYF. The DNA is TGCGCCAGTTTCGGAGCGGGAGGTTCCGCTACCTACGAGCAGTACTTC.